The clone carrying this TCR beta chain was seen ten or more times. Its antigen is unknown. The PBMCs were sourced from fresh peripheral blood (approximately 9 ml). Trimming took off 3 bases at V and 1 base at J, with 12 bases between the two ends. Looked up from germline, CDR1 is DFQATT and CDR2 is SNEGSKA (reference sequence). This CDR3 is 14 amino acids long. Amplified TCR beta CDR3 regions derived from RNA transcripts. When the TCR CDR3 underwent first-round RT-PCR, the HTBI primer set was used. Each CDR3 protein gets one entry after TCRdb re-called the multiplex PCR reads with MiXCR. The table records hundreds of thousands of distinct CDR3 sequences, roughly 15% of them present only once. This record comes from a study of T cells in Graves' hyperthyroidism and ophthalmopathy. Study findings and constraints: The blood repertoire included most of the expanded thyroid clonotypes above 0.001.

The sequenced sample was blood. This TCR was sampled from a woman aged 18 to 35 with Graves' hyperthyroidism. The V call is TRBV20-1, the J call TRBJ2-5; possibly TRBD2 for D (5 bases). CDR3 nucleotides: TGCAGTGCTAGGGAAGCGGTCAGCCAAGAGACCCAGTACTTC. Its translation: CSAREAVSQETQYF.